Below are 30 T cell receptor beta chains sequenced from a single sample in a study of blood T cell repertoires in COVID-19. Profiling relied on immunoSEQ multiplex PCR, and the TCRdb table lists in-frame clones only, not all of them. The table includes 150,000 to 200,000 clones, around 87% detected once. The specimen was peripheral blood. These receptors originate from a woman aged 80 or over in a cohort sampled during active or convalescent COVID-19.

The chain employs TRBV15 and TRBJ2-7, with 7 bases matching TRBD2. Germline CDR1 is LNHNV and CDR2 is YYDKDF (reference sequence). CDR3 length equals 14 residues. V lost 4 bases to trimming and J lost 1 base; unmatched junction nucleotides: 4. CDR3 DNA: TGTGCCACCAGCACGGCGCGGGGGTCCTACGAGCAGTACTTC. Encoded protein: CATSTARGSYEQYF.

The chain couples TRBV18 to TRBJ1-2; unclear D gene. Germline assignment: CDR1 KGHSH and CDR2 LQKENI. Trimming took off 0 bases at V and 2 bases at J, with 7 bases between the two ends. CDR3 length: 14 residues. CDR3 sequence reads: CASSPPRSNYGYTF. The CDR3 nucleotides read TGTGCCAGCTCACCACCGAGGTCGAACTATGGCTACACCTTC.

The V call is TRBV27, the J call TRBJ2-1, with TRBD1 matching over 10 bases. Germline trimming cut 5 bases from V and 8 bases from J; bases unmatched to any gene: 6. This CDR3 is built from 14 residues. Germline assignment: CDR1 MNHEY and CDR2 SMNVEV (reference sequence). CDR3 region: CASSPGTGVYEQFF. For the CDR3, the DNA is TGTGCCAGCAGTCCAGGGACAGGGGTGTATGAGCAGTTCTTC.

The CDR3 loop is CASSPLTSGTGGSYEQYF. CDR3 DNA sequence: TGTGCCAGCTCACCTCTAACGTCGGGGACAGGGGGATCCTACGAGCAGTACTTC. The chain is built from TRBV18 and TRBJ2-7, with 11 bases lining up with TRBD1. This CDR3 region has 18 residues. J was trimmed by 1 base and V by 3 bases; bases with no gene match: 11. CDR1 and CDR2 (germline): KGHSH, LQKENI.

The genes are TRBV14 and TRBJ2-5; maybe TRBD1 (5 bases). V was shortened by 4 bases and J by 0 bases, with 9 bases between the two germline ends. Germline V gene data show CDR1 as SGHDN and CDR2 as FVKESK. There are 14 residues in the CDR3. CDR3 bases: TGTGCCAGCAGCCGAGACAGAAACCAAGAGACCCAGTACTTC. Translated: CASSRDRNQETQYF.

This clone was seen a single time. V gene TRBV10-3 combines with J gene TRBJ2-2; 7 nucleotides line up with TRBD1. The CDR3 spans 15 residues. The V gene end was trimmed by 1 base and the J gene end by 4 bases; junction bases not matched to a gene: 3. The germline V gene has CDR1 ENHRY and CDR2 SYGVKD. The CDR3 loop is CAISELGQATGELFF. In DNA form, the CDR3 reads TGTGCCATCAGTGAGTTAGGACAGGCCACCGGGGAGCTGTTTTTT.

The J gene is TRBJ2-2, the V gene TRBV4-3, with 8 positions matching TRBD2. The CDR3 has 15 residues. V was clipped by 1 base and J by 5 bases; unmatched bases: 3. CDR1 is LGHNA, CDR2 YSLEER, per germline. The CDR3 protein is CASSQAGGHTGELFF. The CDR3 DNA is TGCGCCAGCAGCCAAGCGGGGGGGCATACCGGGGAGCTGTTTTTT.

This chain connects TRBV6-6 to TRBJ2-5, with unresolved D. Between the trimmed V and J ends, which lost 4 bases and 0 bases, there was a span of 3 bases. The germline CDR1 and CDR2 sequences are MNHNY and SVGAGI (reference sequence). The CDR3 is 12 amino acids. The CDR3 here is CASSSYQETQYF. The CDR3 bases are TGTGCCAGCAGTTCCTACCAAGAGACCCAGTACTTC.

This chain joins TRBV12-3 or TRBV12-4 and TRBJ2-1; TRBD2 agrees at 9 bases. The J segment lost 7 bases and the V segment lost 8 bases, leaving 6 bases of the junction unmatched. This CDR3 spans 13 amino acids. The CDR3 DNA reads TGTGCCAGCGCATCTAGCGGGATTAATGAGCAGTTCTTC. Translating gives CASASSGINEQFF.

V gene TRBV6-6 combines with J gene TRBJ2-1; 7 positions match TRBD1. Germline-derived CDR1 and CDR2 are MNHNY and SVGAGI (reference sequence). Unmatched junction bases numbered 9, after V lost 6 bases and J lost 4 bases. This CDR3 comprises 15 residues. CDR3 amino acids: CASRVDRDHYNEQFF. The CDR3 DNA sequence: TGTGCCAGCAGAGTCGACAGGGACCATTACAATGAGCAGTTCTTC.

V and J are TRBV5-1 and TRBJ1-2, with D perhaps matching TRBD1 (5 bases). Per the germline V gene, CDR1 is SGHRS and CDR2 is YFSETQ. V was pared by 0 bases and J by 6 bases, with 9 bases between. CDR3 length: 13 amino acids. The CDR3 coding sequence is TGCGCCAGCAGCTTGGAAGGGGATGATGGCTACACCTTC. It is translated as CASSLEGDDGYTF.

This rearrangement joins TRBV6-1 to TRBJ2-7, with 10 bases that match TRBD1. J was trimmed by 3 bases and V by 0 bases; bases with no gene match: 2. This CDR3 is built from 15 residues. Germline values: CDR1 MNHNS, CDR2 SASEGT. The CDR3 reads CASSEAGDRGYEQYV. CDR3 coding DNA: TGTGCCAGCAGTGAAGCGGGGGACAGGGGCTACGAGCAGTACGTC.

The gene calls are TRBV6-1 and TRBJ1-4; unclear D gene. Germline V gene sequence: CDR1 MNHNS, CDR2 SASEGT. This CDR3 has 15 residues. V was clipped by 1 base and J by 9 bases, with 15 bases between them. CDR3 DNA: TGTGCCAGCAGTGAAGGCCAGGTTAGGTATCAAAAACTGTTTTTT. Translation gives CASSEGQVRYQKLFF.

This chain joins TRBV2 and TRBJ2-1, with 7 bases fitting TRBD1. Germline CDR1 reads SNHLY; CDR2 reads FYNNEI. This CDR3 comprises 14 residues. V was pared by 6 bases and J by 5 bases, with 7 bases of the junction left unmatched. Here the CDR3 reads CASRWGTGDNEQFF. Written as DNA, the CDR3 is TGTGCCAGCAGGTGGGGAACAGGGGACAATGAGCAGTTCTTC.

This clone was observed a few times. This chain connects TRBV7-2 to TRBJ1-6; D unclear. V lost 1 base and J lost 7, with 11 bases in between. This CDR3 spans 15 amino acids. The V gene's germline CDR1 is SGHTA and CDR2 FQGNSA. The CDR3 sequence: CASSLGGGRNSPLHF. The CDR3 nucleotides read TGTGCCAGCAGCTTAGGCGGAGGGAGGAATTCACCCCTCCACTTT.

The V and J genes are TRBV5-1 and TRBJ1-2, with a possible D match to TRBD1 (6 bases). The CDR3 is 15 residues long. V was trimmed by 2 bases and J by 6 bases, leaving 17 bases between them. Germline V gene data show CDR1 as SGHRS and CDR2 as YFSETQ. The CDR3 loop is CASSLMALQGHGYTF. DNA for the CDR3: TGCGCCAGCAGCTTAATGGCCTTACAGGGCCATGGCTACACCTTC.

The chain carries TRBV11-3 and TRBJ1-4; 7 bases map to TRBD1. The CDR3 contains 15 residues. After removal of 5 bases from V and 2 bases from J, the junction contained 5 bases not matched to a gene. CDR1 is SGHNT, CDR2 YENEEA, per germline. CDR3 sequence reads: CASSPRQGTNEKLFF. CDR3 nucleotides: TGTGCCAGCAGCCCGAGACAGGGCACTAATGAAAAACTGTTTTTT.

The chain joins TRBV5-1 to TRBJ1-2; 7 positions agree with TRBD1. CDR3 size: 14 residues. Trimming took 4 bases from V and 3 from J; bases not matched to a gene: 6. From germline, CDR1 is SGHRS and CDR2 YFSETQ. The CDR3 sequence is CASSVTGDDYGYTF. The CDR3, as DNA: TGCGCCAGCAGCGTAACAGGGGACGACTATGGCTACACCTTC.

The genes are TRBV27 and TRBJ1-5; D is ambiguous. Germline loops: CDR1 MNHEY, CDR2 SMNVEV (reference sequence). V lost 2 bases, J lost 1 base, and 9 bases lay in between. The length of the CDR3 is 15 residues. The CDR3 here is CASSLRVSSNQPQHF. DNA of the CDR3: TGTGCCAGCAGTTTACGGGTTTCAAGCAATCAGCCCCAGCATTTT.

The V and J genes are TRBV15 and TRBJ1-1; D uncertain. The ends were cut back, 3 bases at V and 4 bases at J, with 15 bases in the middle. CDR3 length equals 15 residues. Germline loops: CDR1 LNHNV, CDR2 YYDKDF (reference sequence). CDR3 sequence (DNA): TGTGCCACCAGCAGTCCCTTCGGGGAGGGCACTGAAGCTTTCTTT. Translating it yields CATSSPFGEGTEAFF.

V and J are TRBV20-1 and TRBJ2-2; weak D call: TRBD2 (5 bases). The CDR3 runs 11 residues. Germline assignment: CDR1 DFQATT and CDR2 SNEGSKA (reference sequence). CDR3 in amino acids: CSGELAGELFF. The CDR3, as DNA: TGCAGCGGGGAGTTGGCCGGGGAGCTGTTTTTT.

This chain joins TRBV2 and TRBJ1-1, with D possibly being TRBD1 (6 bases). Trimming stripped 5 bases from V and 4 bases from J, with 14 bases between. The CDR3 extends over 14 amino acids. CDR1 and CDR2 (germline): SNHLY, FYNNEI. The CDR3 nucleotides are TGTGCCAGCAGTACTCAGGGGTCCTCCACTGAAGCTTTCTTT. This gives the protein CASSTQGSSTEAFF.

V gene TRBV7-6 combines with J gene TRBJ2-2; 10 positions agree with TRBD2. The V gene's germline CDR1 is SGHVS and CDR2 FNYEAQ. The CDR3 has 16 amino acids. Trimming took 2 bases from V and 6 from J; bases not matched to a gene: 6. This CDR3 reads CASSLSWGTSAGELFF. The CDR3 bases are TGTGCCAGCAGCTTAAGCTGGGGGACTAGCGCCGGGGAGCTGTTTTTT.

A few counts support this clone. The CDR3 spells CASSAEYNSPLHF. CDR3 bases: TGTGCCAGCAGCGCCGAGTATAATTCACCCCTCCACTTT. This chain connects TRBV5-6 to TRBJ1-6; D is ambiguous. CDR1 is SGHDT and CDR2 is YYEEEE in the germline V gene. The CDR3 extends over 13 amino acids. V was pared by 4 bases and J by 4 bases, with 6 bases between.

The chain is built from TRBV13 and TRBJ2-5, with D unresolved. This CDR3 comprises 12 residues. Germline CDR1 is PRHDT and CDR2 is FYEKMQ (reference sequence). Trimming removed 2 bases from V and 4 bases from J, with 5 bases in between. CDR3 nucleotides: TGTGCCAGCAGCTTAAACGGAGAGACCCAGTACTTC. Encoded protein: CASSLNGETQYF.

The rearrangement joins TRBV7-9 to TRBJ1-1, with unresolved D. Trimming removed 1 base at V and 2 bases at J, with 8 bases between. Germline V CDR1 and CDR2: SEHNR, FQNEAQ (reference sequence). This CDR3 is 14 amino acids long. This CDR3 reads CASSLDSGNTEAFF. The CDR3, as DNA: TGTGCCAGCAGCTTAGACAGTGGAAACACTGAAGCTTTCTTT.

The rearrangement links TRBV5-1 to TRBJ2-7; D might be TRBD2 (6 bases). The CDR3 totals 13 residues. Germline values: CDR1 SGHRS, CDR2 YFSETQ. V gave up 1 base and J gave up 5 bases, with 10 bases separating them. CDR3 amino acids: CASSLSGLDEQYF. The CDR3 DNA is TGCGCCAGCAGCTTGAGCGGGCTCGACGAGCAGTACTTC. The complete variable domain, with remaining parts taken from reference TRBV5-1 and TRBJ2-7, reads KAGVTQTPRYLIKTRGQQVTLSCSPISGHRSVSWYQQTPGQGLQFLFEYFSETQRNKGNFPGRFSGRQFSNSRSEMNVSTLELGDSALYLCASSLSGLDEQYFGPGTRLTVT.

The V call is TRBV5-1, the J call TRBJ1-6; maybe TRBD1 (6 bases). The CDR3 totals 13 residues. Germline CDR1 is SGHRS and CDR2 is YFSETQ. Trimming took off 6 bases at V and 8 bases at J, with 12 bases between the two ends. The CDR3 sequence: CASMAEGDSPLHF. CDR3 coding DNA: TGCGCCAGCATGGCAGAGGGGGATTCACCCCTCCACTTT.

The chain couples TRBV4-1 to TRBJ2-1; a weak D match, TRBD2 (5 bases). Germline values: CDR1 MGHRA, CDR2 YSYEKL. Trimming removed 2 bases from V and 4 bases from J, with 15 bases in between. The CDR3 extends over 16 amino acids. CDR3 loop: CASSQPLEGQYNEQFF. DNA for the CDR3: TGCGCCAGCAGCCAACCCCTAGAGGGCCAATACAATGAGCAGTTCTTC.

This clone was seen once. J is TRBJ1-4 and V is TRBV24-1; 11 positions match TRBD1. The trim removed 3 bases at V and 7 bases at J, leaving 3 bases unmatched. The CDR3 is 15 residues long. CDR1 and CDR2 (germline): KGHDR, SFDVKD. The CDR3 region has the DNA TGTGCCACCAGTGATCCAGGACAGGGGGCTGAAAAACTGTTTTTT. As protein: CATSDPGQGAEKLFF.